Following are 16 T cell receptor beta chains from one sample sequenced in a study of blood T cell repertoires in COVID-19. Libraries were prepared by immunoSEQ multiplex PCR; TCRdb keeps only in-frame clonotypes and omits some of them. The sample yields around 470,000 clones, 89% seen once. The sequencing input was peripheral blood. The receptors were sampled from a man between 18 and 29 years old with COVID-19, enrolled during active disease.

The CDR3 loop is CASSYMTATASEQFF. In DNA, the CDR3 is TGTGCCAGCAGTTACATGACGGCGACAGCCTCCGAGCAGTTCTTC. The J gene is TRBJ2-1, the V gene TRBV6-5, with a weak D call TRBD1 (5 bases). There are 15 residues in the CDR3. The germline CDR1 and CDR2 sequences are MNHEY and SVGAGI. Trimming took off 2 bases at V and 10 bases at J, with 18 bases between the two ends.

The V and J genes are TRBV27 and TRBJ1-4; a weak D match, TRBD1 (6 bases). The CDR3 contains 16 residues. Germline values: CDR1 MNHEY, CDR2 SMNVEV (reference sequence). V dropped 5 bases and J dropped 1 base, with 14 bases sitting between them. CDR3 in DNA: TGTGCCAGCAGTCCCTGGCAGGGGCTAACTAATGAAAAACTGTTTTTT. It yields the protein CASSPWQGLTNEKLFF.

V usage is TRBV6-5 and J usage is TRBJ2-7; 11 nucleotides agree with TRBD1. Germline V gene data show CDR1 as MNHEY and CDR2 as SVGAGI. The CDR3 runs to 14 residues. V lost 6 bases, J lost 3 bases, and 4 bases stayed unmatched. The CDR3 DNA follows: TGTGCCAGCAGCCTGGGACAGGGGGACTACGAGCAGTACTTC. Its protein is CASSLGQGDYEQYF.

This sequence joins TRBV7-6 and TRBJ2-7; 7 bases line up with TRBD2. This CDR3 is built from 19 residues. CDR1 is SGHVS, CDR2 FNYEAQ, per germline. V lost 2 bases and J lost 1; bases outside the gene matches: 17. CDR3 bases: TGTGCCAGCAGCTTAAACCCCCCAGTGGCGGGAGATAAGTCCTACGAGCAGTACTTC. Its translation is CASSLNPPVAGDKSYEQYF.

The V and J genes are TRBV12-5 and TRBJ2-1, with D hard to call. Germline CDR1 LGHNT, CDR2 FRNRAP. V was shortened by 0 bases and J by 7 bases, with 4 bases between the two germline ends. The length of the CDR3 is 12 residues. This CDR3 is CASGLVRNEQFF. CDR3 bases: TGTGCTAGTGGTTTGGTACGGAATGAGCAGTTCTTC.

This chain connects TRBV2 to TRBJ1-5; D unresolved. Germline CDR1 and CDR2: SNHLY and FYNNEI. The CDR3 is 14 amino acids. Trimming removed 7 bases from V and 3 bases from J, with 13 bases in between. This CDR3 reads CASKWEGDNQPQHF. CDR3 sequence (DNA): TGTGCCAGCAAGTGGGAGGGAGACAATCAGCCCCAGCATTTT.

This clone was seen a handful of times. The chain carries TRBV10-1 and TRBJ2-1; 10 bases fit TRBD2. CDR3 length equals 19 residues. Germline CDR1 and CDR2: WNHNN and SYGVQD (reference sequence). Trimming took 5 bases from V and 2 from J; bases not matched to a gene: 15. CDR3 protein: CASSPSSGLAGATYNEQFF. In DNA, the CDR3 is TGCGCCAGCAGTCCCTCCTCCGGCCTAGCGGGAGCGACCTACAATGAGCAGTTCTTC.

This clone was found once. The chain has TRBV5-1 and TRBJ2-5; possible D gene TRBD2, 7 bases. Germline V gene data show CDR1 as SGHRS and CDR2 as YFSETQ. V was shortened by 0 bases and J by 4 bases, with 16 bases between the two germline ends. The CDR3 covers 16 residues. The CDR3 sequence is CASSLVPGGGGETQYF. Written as DNA, the CDR3 is TGCGCCAGCAGCTTGGTGCCGGGGGGCGGAGGAGAGACCCAGTACTTC.

The chain links TRBV11-1 to TRBJ2-5; D possibly corresponds to TRBD1 (6 bases). CDR3 length equals 14 residues. The germline V gene has CDR1 SGHAT and CDR2 FQDESV (reference sequence). The V end lost 6 bases, the J end lost 2 bases, and 13 bases lay between the germline ends. The CDR3 loop reads CASSLNRAQETQYF. The CDR3 DNA reads TGTGCCAGCAGTTTAAACAGGGCGCAAGAGACCCAGTACTTC.

V gene TRBV19 combines with J gene TRBJ1-2; 8 bases are shared with TRBD1. Per the germline V gene, CDR1 is LNHDA and CDR2 is SQIVND (reference sequence). There are 12 residues in the CDR3. Losses at the gene ends were 7 bases for V and 7 bases for J; bases not matched to a gene: 5. The CDR3 DNA reads as TGTGCCAGTATCACAGGGGGTGGTGGCTACACCTTC. It encodes CASITGGGGYTF.

This clone appeared a few times. This sample also contains other DNA sequences that code for the same CDR3. This chain joins TRBV12-3 or TRBV12-4 and TRBJ2-7; TRBD2 might be the D (5 bases). This CDR3 contains 13 residues. Trimming left V 3 bases short and J 5 bases short, with 11 bases between. In nucleotides, the CDR3 is TGTGCCAGCAGTTTCTCCTCCGGGAACGAGCAGTACTTC. It codes for CASSFSSGNEQYF.

This clone was seen a single time. This sequence joins TRBV7-3 and TRBJ2-2, with TRBD2 identical over 7 bases. There are 15 residues in the CDR3. Germline-derived CDR1 and CDR2 are SGHTA and FQGTGA. J was trimmed by 1 base and V by 5 bases; bases with no gene match: 4. This chain's CDR3 is CASSPAGENTGELFF. Here the CDR3 DNA reads TGTGCCAGCAGCCCTGCGGGGGAGAACACCGGGGAGCTGTTTTTT.

This clone was counted once. The DNA for the CDR3 is TGTGCCAGCAGCCCCCCGGGACTAGCGGGAGGGGATACGCAGTATTTT. Translation: CASSPPGLAGGDTQYF. The chain uses TRBV3-1 (or the pseudogene TRBV3-2) and TRBJ2-3; TRBD2 matches at 16 bases. The CDR3 extends over 16 amino acids. The germline gives CDR1 LGHDT, CDR2 YNNKEL (reference sequence). The trim removed 4 bases at V and 6 bases at J, leaving 4 bases unmatched.

This chain links TRBV6-5 with TRBJ2-7, with TRBD2 matching over 13 bases. V trimming: 4 bases; J trimming: 3 bases; junction bases outside the gene matches: 3. The CDR3 loop spans 15 amino acids. Germline CDR1 is MNHEY and CDR2 is SVGAGI. The CDR3 region is CASSSRLAGGYEQYF. Here the CDR3 DNA reads TGTGCCAGCAGTTCGCGACTAGCGGGGGGCTACGAGCAGTACTTC.

This clone appeared once. V and J are TRBV29-1 and TRBJ1-2; D is uncertain. Trimming pared 4 bases from V and 3 bases from J, leaving 9 bases between. The germline gives CDR1 SQVTM, CDR2 ANQGSEA. The CDR3 contains 12 residues. CDR3 sequence: CSVVEGDYGYTF. The CDR3 nucleotides are TGCAGCGTTGTGGAGGGAGACTATGGCTACACCTTC.

The chain is built from TRBV3-1 (or the pseudogene TRBV3-2) and TRBJ2-1; TRBD2 agrees at 10 bases. The CDR3 is 15 amino acids. The V gene's germline CDR1 is LGHDT and CDR2 YNNKEL (reference sequence). The V and J ends lost 6 bases and 4 bases, in that order; junction bases with no gene match: 6. The CDR3 loop is CASSLGTSAYNEQFF. The CDR3 DNA follows: TGTGCCAGCAGTCTGGGGACTAGCGCTTACAATGAGCAGTTCTTC.